This T cell receptor (beta chain) was sequenced during a study of blood T cell repertoires in COVID-19. Study-level background: Both acute and convalescent COVID-19 samples were obtained from the United States, Italy and Spain.

Germline CDR1 is MDHEN and CDR2 is SYDVKM. V was trimmed by 6 bases and J by 3 bases, leaving 16 bases between them. This CDR3 is built from 15 residues. This clone was seen a single time. The assay was immunoSEQ multiplex PCR, and TCRdb's table has in-frame clones only and misses some. The sample has fewer than 250,000 clones; 86% are singletons. This receptor was identified in a woman aged 45-59 years who had recovered from COVID-19. The chain carries TRBV28 and TRBJ2-3, with D possibly being TRBD2 (6 bases). The specimen was PBMCs or T cells enriched from blood (not recorded which). The CDR3 bases are TGTGCCAGCAGCGCACCCGGGACTGGGACAGATACGCAGTATTTT. This gives the protein CASSAPGTGTDTQYF.